Listed here are 27 T cell receptor beta chains from one sample, sequenced in a study of cytotoxic CD8 clonotypes in ibrutinib-treated CLL. Sequencing was performed with immunoSEQ multiplex PCR; in TCRdb, only in-frame clones are kept and a portion is missing. This table has some 200,000 clones, 60% to 80% appearing once. This sample comprised PBMCs, obtained after 12 months of ibrutinib treatment. Source of these receptors: a human donor with chronic lymphocytic leukemia.

The chain carries TRBV7-7 and TRBJ2-6; 8 bases align to TRBD2. The CDR3 consists of 15 residues. Germline V gene lookup returns CDR1 SSHAT and CDR2 FNYEAQ (reference sequence). CDR3 sequence reads: CASGTSDSGANVLTF. CDR3 DNA sequence: TGTGCTAGCGGGACGTCCGACTCTGGGGCCAACGTCCTGACTTTC.

CDR3 nucleotide sequence: TGTGCCAGCGTCACGGGGGTAACAGATACGCAGTATTTT. Encoded protein: CASVTGVTDTQYF. The chain has TRBV7-2 and TRBJ2-3, with a tentative D call TRBD2 (6 bases). This CDR3 has 13 amino acids. The V end was cut by 8 bases, the J end by 3 bases, with 12 bases between. Germline V gene lookup returns CDR1 SGHTA and CDR2 FQGNSA.

The chain links TRBV5-6 to TRBJ2-7, with D maybe TRBD2 (5 bases). There are 15 residues in the CDR3. Looked up from germline, CDR1 is SGHDT and CDR2 is YYEEEE. V lost 0 bases, J lost 6 bases, and 16 bases lay in between. CDR3 bases: TGTGCCAGCAGCTTGGGGGCTATCAGCGGTGGCGAGCAGTACTTC. Residues: CASSLGAISGGEQYF.

The chain combines TRBV11-1 with TRBJ2-7; D is tentatively TRBD1 or TRBD2 (5 bases each). CDR1 is SGHAT, CDR2 FQDESV, per germline (reference sequence). This CDR3 has 18 residues. V shed 5 bases and J shed 1 base, with 24 bases lying between them. The CDR3 sequence is CASSDYGAWGLPSYEQYF. In nucleotides, the CDR3 is TGTGCCAGCAGCGACTATGGAGCTTGGGGGTTGCCGTCCTACGAGCAGTACTTC.

This chain joins TRBV18 and TRBJ2-3; no clear D gene. This CDR3 has 13 amino acids. V gave up 5 bases and J gave up 4 bases, with 10 bases separating them. Looked up from germline, CDR1 is KGHSH and CDR2 is LQKENI. CDR3 sequence: CASSNLAPDTQYF. CDR3 sequence (DNA): TGTGCCAGCTCAAACCTTGCCCCAGATACGCAGTATTTT.

V and J are TRBV4-2 and TRBJ2-1; D is possibly TRBD2 (6 bases). The CDR3 totals 16 residues. The V gene's germline CDR1 is LGHNA and CDR2 YNFKEQ. V was shortened by 3 bases and J by 5 bases, with 17 bases between the two germline ends. The CDR3 loop is CASSQLGGDGNNEQFF. In nucleotides, the CDR3 is TGTGCCAGCAGCCAGCTCGGGGGAGACGGAAACAATGAGCAGTTCTTC.

The rearrangement links TRBV9 to TRBJ2-1; 8 nucleotides line up with TRBD2. V dropped 3 bases and J dropped 3; count of bases not matched to a gene: 11. The CDR3 sequence is 17 residues long. Germline CDR1 is SGDLS and CDR2 is YYNGEE. Here the CDR3 DNA reads TGTGCCAGCAGCGGGACTAGCTTTACGTCGTTCTACAATGAGCAGTTCTTC. Translated: CASSGTSFTSFYNEQFF.

This clone is labeled as medium-sized (0.01 to 0.1%). The same CDR3 can be traced to other DNA sequences in this sample. This chain links TRBV18 with TRBJ1-6; D unresolved. Germline lookup yields CDR1 KGHSH and CDR2 LQKENI. Deletions cut 1 base from V and 7 bases from J, with 8 bases between. CDR3 length equals 14 residues. The DNA of the CDR3 is TGTGCCAGCTCACCACAGTATGAGAATTCACCCCTCCACTTT. Its translation: CASSPQYENSPLHF.

In its sample, this clone was seen a few times. The chain links TRBV18 to TRBJ2-3, with 11 bases fitting TRBD1. Germline CDR1 is KGHSH and CDR2 is LQKENI. The CDR3 consists of 16 residues. The ends lost 1 base at V and 5 bases at J; junction bases unmatched: 5. This CDR3 reads CASSPLGTGGKDTQYF. The CDR3 DNA reads TGTGCCAGCTCACCACTGGGGACAGGGGGGAAAGATACGCAGTATTTT. The whole variable domain, remainder taken from reference TRBV18 and TRBJ2-3, is NAGVMQNPRHLVRRRGQEARLRCSPMKGHSHVYWYRQLPEEGLKFMVYLQKENIIDESGMPKERFSAEFPKEGPSILRIQQVVRGDSAAYFCASSPLGTGGKDTQYFGPGTRLTVL.

The genes are TRBV18 and TRBJ2-7; 10 bases are shared with TRBD1. Unmatched junction bases numbered 9, after V lost 4 bases and J lost 0 bases. The CDR3 extends over 17 amino acids. The germline CDR1 and CDR2 sequences are KGHSH and LQKENI. The CDR3 sequence is CASSLLDRGPSSYEQYF. For the CDR3, the DNA is TGTGCCAGCTCACTTCTCGACAGGGGGCCGAGCTCCTACGAGCAGTACTTC.

The chain joins TRBV11-1 to TRBJ2-3, with TRBD2 identical over 9 bases. The CDR3 is 15 amino acids. CDR1 is SGHAT and CDR2 is FQDESV in the germline V gene (reference sequence). The V segment lost 5 bases and the J segment 0 bases; nucleotides outside the gene matches: 3. The CDR3 reads CASSLTSGSTDTQYF. The CDR3 coding sequence is TGTGCCAGCAGCCTGACTAGCGGTAGCACAGATACGCAGTATTTT. Complete variable domain (other parts from reference TRBV11-1 and TRBJ2-3): EAEVAQSPRYKITEKSQAVAFWCDPISGHATLYWYRQILGQGPELLVQFQDESVVDDSQLPKDRFSAERLKGVDSTLKIQPAELGDSAMYLCASSLTSGSTDTQYFGPGTRLTVL.

The gene calls are TRBV5-6 and TRBJ1-1; D gene ambiguous. Per germline, CDR1 SGHDT and CDR2 YYEEEE. This CDR3 spans 8 amino acids. The CDR3 is CEGTEAFF. The DNA of the CDR3 is TGTGAGGGCACTGAAGCTTTCTTT. Full variable domain (missing parts from reference TRBV5-6 and TRBJ1-1): DAGVTQSPTHLIKTRGQQVTLRCSPKSGHDTVSWYQQALGQGPQFIFQYYEEEERQRGNFPDRFSGHQFPNYSSELNVNALLLGDSALYLCEGTEAFFGQGTRLTVV.

The rearrangement links TRBV30 to TRBJ1-4; D remains unclear. The CDR3 is made up of 15 amino acids. The germline V and J ends were trimmed by 1 base and 8 bases, with 17 bases remaining between them. Per the germline V gene, CDR1 is GTSNPN and CDR2 is SVGIG (reference sequence). Written as DNA, the CDR3 is TGTGCCTGGAGTGCCCTCAAGGTGGGAGGGGAAAAACTGTTTTTT. It specifies CAWSALKVGGEKLFF.

This chain connects TRBV5-1 to TRBJ1-5; the D is unclear. CDR3 length equals 14 residues. The V gene lost 4 bases and the J gene lost 9 bases, with 17 bases spanning the gap. Germline assignment: CDR1 SGHRS and CDR2 YFSETQ. The CDR3 DNA sequence: TGCGCCAGCAGCCGGGGAGATCCCGGCGCGCCCCAGCATTTT. This gives the protein CASSRGDPGAPQHF.

The genes are TRBV7-3 and TRBJ2-5; 11 bases line up with TRBD1. CDR3 length: 17 amino acids. With 5 bases clipped from V and 1 base from J, the junction kept 9 bases outside the gene matches. Germline V gives CDR1 SGHTA, CDR2 FQGTGA. Here the CDR3 reads CASSLHGTGGVQETQYF. The CDR3 nucleotides read TGTGCCAGCAGCCTACATGGGACAGGGGGGGTCCAAGAGACCCAGTACTTC.

The chain employs TRBV7-9 and TRBJ2-7; 9 bases are a match to TRBD1. CDR3 length equals 15 residues. V dropped 1 base and J dropped 9; count of bases not matched to a gene: 10. Germline CDR1 SEHNR, CDR2 FQNEAQ (reference sequence). CDR3 protein: CASSLVGQGPSVQYF. The CDR3 DNA reads as TGTGCCAGCAGCTTAGTCGGACAGGGGCCGTCTGTGCAGTACTTC.

V is TRBV2 and J is TRBJ2-7; D possibly corresponds to TRBD1 (6 bases). This CDR3 has 12 amino acids. Germline CDR1 reads SNHLY; CDR2 reads FYNNEI. The CDR3: CASQGLPYEQYF. CDR3 sequence (DNA): TGTGCATCCCAGGGGCTACCCTACGAGCAGTACTTC.

This chain links TRBV5-6 with TRBJ2-7; D could derive from TRBD1 or TRBD2 (6 bases each). Germline assignment: CDR1 SGHDT and CDR2 YYEEEE. The V and J ends lost 0 bases and 7 bases respectively, with 17 bases between them. The CDR3 contains 15 residues. In DNA, the CDR3 is TGTGCCAGCAGCTTGGGGGGGCCGGCCGGGAGAGAGCAGTACTTC. This sequence encodes CASSLGGPAGREQYF.

This chain links TRBV30 with TRBJ1-3, with D hard to call. Trimming pared 2 bases from V and 0 bases from J, leaving 11 bases between. The length of the CDR3 is 15 residues. Germline assignment: CDR1 GTSNPN and CDR2 SVGIG (reference sequence). The CDR3 here is CAWSSGSHSGNTIYF. Written as DNA, the CDR3 is TGTGCCTGGAGTAGTGGCAGCCACTCTGGAAACACCATATATTTT.

This clone was seen a handful of times. V usage is TRBV27 and J usage is TRBJ2-1, with TRBD2 matching 9 bases. The CDR3 is 16 amino acids. Trimming cost V 0 bases and J 5 bases; bases outside gene matches: 5. Germline CDR1 reads MNHEY; CDR2 reads SMNVEV (reference sequence). This chain's CDR3 is CASSLSPAGGHNEQFF. The CDR3 bases are TGTGCCAGCAGTTTATCGCCGGCGGGGGGGCACAATGAGCAGTTCTTC.

J is TRBJ2-7 and V is TRBV4-2; D might be TRBD2 (6 bases). V was cut by 1 base and J by 3 bases, with 13 bases left in between. CDR3 length: 15 amino acids. The germline CDR1 and CDR2 sequences are LGHNA and YNFKEQ. CDR3 nucleotide sequence: TGTGCCAGCAGCCAAGGCCGGCAGGGACTCTACGAGCAGTACTTC. Translated: CASSQGRQGLYEQYF.

The rearrangement joins TRBV5-5 to TRBJ1-6, with TRBD1 identical over 10 bases. V lost 0 bases to trimming and J lost 6 bases; unmatched junction nucleotides: 0. Germline V gene data show CDR1 as SGHKS and CDR2 as YYEKEE (reference sequence). The CDR3 spans 15 residues. The CDR3 bases are TGTGCCAGCAGCTTGGGGGACAGGGGTAATTCACCCCTCCACTTT. Protein: CASSLGDRGNSPLHF.

This chain links TRBV7-6 with TRBJ1-1; no definite D call. CDR1 and CDR2 from the germline V gene are SGHVS and FNYEAQ. This CDR3 contains 12 residues. Trimming left V 2 bases short and J 8 bases short, with 9 bases between. CDR3 DNA sequence: TGTGCCAGCAGCTTACCGGGGAGCGAAGCTTTCTTT. Translating gives CASSLPGSEAFF.

This clone has a handful of counts. The chain is built from TRBV18 and TRBJ1-5; D is perhaps TRBD1 (5 bases). Trimming removed 6 bases from V and 3 bases from J, with 9 bases in between. Germline CDR1 is KGHSH and CDR2 is LQKENI. The length of the CDR3 is 13 residues. Written as DNA, the CDR3 is TGTGCCAGCTCGACAGAAGTCAATCAGCCCCAGCATTTT. It encodes CASSTEVNQPQHF.

The V call is TRBV5-6, the J call TRBJ2-3; 8 nucleotides agree with TRBD2. Germline V gene data show CDR1 as SGHDT and CDR2 as YYEEEE. V lost 5 bases and J lost 1; bases outside the gene matches: 3. The CDR3 covers 14 residues. This CDR3 reads CASRERGRTDTQYF. The CDR3 region has the DNA TGTGCCAGCAGGGAGCGGGGGCGCACAGATACGCAGTATTTT.

The genes are TRBV27 and TRBJ2-7; a weak D match, TRBD1 (6 bases). Germline V gene data show CDR1 as MNHEY and CDR2 as SMNVEV (reference sequence). Trimming removed 3 bases at V and 4 bases at J, with 19 bases between. CDR3 length equals 16 residues. In DNA form, the CDR3 reads TGTGCCAGCAGTTTTGGGGGCCTACTGAGTAGGTACGAGCAGTACTTC. Its protein product is CASSFGGLLSRYEQYF.

This sequence joins TRBV10-3 and TRBJ2-7; 16 bases fit TRBD2. The ends lost 9 bases at V and 6 bases at J; junction bases unmatched: 11. The CDR3 length is 16 residues. The germline V gene encodes CDR1 ENHRY and CDR2 SYGVKD. CDR3 nucleotide sequence: TGTGCCATGCCGGGACTAGCGGGAGGGAGGTGGGGCGAGCAGTACTTC. Translation: CAMPGLAGGRWGEQYF.